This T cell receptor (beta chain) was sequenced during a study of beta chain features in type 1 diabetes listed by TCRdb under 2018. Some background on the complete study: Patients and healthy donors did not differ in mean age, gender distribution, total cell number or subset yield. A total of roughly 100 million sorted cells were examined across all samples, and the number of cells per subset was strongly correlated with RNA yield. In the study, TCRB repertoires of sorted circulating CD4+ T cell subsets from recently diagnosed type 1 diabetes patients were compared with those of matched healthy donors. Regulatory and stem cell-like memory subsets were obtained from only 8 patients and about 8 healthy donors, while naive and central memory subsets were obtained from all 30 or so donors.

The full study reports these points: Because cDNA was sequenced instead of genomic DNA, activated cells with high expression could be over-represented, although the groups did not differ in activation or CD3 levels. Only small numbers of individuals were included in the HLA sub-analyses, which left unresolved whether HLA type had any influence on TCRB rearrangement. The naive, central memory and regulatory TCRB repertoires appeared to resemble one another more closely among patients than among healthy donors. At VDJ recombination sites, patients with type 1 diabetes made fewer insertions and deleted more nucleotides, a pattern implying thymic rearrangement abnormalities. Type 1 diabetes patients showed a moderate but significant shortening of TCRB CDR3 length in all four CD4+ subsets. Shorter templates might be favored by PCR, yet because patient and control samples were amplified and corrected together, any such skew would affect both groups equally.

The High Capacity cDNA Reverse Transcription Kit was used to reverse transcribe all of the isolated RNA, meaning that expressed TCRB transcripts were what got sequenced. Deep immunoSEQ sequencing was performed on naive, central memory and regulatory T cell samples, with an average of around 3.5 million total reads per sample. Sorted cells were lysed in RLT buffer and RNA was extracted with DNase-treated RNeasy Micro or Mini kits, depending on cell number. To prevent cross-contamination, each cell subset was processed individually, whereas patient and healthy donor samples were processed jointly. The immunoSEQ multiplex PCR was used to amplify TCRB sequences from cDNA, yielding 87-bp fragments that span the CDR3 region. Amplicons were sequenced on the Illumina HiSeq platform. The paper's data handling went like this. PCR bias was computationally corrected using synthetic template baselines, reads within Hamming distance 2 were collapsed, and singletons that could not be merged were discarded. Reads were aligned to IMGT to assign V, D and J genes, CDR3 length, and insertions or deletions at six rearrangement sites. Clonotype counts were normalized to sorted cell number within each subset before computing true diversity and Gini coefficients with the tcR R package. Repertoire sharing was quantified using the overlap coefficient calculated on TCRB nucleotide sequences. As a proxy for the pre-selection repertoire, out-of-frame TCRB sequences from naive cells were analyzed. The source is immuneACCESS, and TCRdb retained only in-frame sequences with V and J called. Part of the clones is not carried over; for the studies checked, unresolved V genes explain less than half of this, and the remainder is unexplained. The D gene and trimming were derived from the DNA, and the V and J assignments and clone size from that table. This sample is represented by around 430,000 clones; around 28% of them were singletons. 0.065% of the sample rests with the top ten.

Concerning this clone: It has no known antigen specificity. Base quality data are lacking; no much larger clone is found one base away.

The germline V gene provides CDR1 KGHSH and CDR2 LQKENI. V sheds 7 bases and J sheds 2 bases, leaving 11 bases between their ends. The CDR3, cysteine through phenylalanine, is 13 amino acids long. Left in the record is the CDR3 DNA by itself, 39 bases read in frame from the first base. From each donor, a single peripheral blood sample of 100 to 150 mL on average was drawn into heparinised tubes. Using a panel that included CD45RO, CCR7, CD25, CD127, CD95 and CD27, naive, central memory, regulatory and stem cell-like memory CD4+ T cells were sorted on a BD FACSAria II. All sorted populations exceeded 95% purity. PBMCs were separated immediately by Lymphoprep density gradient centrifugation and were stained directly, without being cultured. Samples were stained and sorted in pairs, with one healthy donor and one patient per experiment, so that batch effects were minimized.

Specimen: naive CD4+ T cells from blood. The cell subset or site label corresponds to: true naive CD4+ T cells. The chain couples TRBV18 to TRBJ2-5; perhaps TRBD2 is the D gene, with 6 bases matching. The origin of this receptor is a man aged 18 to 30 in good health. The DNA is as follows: TGTGCCAGCTGCTGGGGGGAACAAGAGACCCAGTACTTC. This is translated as CASCWGEQETQYF.